This passage covers 23 T cell receptor beta chains from one sample sequenced in a study of cytomegalovirus exposure and HLA in healthy donors. The data were produced by immunoSEQ multiplex PCR, yet TCRdb's version contains in-frame clones alone and is incomplete. The sample records about 200,000 clones, 84% being singletons. The source material was PBMCs. All receptors come from a woman younger than 45 in good health and CMV-seropositive.

This clone showed up just once. V is TRBV6-1 and J is TRBJ2-5; TRBD2 agrees at 11 bases. Germline-derived CDR1 and CDR2 are MNHNS and SASEGT. This CDR3 is built from 15 residues. V lost 6 bases and J lost 3; bases outside the gene matches: 6. Here the CDR3 DNA reads TGTGCCAGCAGCCGGACTAGCGGGTGGGAAGAGACCCAGTACTTC. The encoded protein is CASSRTSGWEETQYF.

The chain links TRBV6-1 to TRBJ2-7; TRBD1 is a possible D gene (6 bases). Deletions cut 5 bases from V and 2 bases from J, with 13 bases between. The CDR3 runs 14 residues. In germline, CDR1 is MNHNS, CDR2 SASEGT. CDR3 residues: CASSPQTGPYEQYF. The CDR3 nucleotides read TGTGCCAGCAGTCCCCAGACAGGCCCCTACGAGCAGTACTTC.

The J gene is TRBJ1-2, the V gene TRBV30, with 8 bases aligning to TRBD1. Germline V CDR1 and CDR2: GTSNPN, SVGIG (reference sequence). This CDR3 region has 13 residues. Trimming took 3 bases from V and 2 from J; bases not matched to a gene: 2. The chain's CDR3 is CAWRGTGNYGYTF. In DNA form, the CDR3 reads TGTGCCTGGAGGGGGACAGGAAACTATGGCTACACCTTC.

The chain carries TRBV19 and TRBJ1-4; no reliable D call. Per germline, CDR1 LNHDA and CDR2 SQIVND (reference sequence). This CDR3 spans 12 amino acids. Deletions cut 6 bases from V and 11 bases from J, with 13 bases between. The DNA for the CDR3 is TGTGCCAGTAGAACCGGGGTCTCGAAACTGTTTTTT. Encoded protein: CASRTGVSKLFF.

The V gene is TRBV5-4, the J gene TRBJ2-1; 8 bases fit TRBD2. Germline assignment: CDR1 SGHNT and CDR2 YYREEE (reference sequence). The CDR3 length is 15 residues. The trim removed 3 bases at V and 7 bases at J, leaving 9 bases unmatched. The CDR3 bases are TGTGCCAGCAGCTCACCCGGGACTAGTCGTAATGAGCAGTTCTTC. This encodes CASSSPGTSRNEQFF.

This clone was counted only a few times. The chain joins TRBV5-1 to TRBJ1-2; D is ambiguous. Germline CDR1 is SGHRS and CDR2 is YFSETQ. The CDR3 sequence is 13 residues long. Trimming took off 4 bases at V and 3 bases at J, with 10 bases between the two ends. In DNA, the CDR3 is TGCGCCAGCAGCCCAAATTTTGACTATGGCTACACCTTC. This gives the protein CASSPNFDYGYTF.

The chain links TRBV7-8 to TRBJ2-7; TRBD1 aligns across 7 bases. CDR3 size: 14 residues. Per the germline V gene, CDR1 is SGHVS and CDR2 is FQNEAQ. Losses at the gene ends were 5 bases for V and 3 bases for J; bases not matched to a gene: 7. The CDR3 reads CASSPTGDHYEQYF. The CDR3 region has the DNA TGTGCCAGCAGCCCAACAGGGGACCACTACGAGCAGTACTTC.

This chain uses TRBV6-5 with TRBJ1-5, with TRBD1 matching 10 bases. The germline CDR1 and CDR2 sequences are MNHEY and SVGAGI. V shed 5 bases and J 5 bases; nucleotides not matched to a gene: 6. The CDR3 sequence is 15 residues long. CDR3 protein: CASSPSGTGDQPQHF. CDR3 bases: TGTGCCAGCAGTCCATCCGGGACAGGGGATCAGCCCCAGCATTTT.

In its sample, this clone was seen a few times. V gene TRBV19 combines with J gene TRBJ1-3; D is undetermined. Trimming cost V 4 bases and J 4 bases, with 5 bases left between them. The CDR3 runs to 12 residues. Germline V CDR1 and CDR2: LNHDA, SQIVND (reference sequence). The CDR3 sequence is CASSRRGNTIYF. The CDR3, as DNA: TGTGCCAGTAGTAGGAGGGGAAACACCATATATTTT.

The chain links TRBV9 to TRBJ1-1; 7 nucleotides line up with TRBD1. The V gene's germline CDR1 is SGDLS and CDR2 YYNGEE. This CDR3 comprises 17 residues. J gave up 4 bases and V 5 bases, and 17 bases lay outside the gene matches. This CDR3 reads CASSARGTPPGSTEAFF. The CDR3 nucleotides read TGTGCCAGCAGTGCCAGGGGGACACCCCCTGGGAGCACTGAAGCTTTCTTT.

The J gene is TRBJ2-2, the V gene TRBV5-1, with a weak D call TRBD1 (5 bases). From germline, CDR1 is SGHRS and CDR2 YFSETQ. Trimming left V 5 bases short and J 4 bases short, with 15 bases between. The CDR3 spans 15 residues. CDR3 nucleotide sequence: TGCGCCAGCAGTCTTAGACAGTCCAGCACCGGGGAGCTGTTTTTT. It is translated as CASSLRQSSTGELFF.

The V gene is TRBV4-1, the J gene TRBJ2-3; a weak D match, TRBD1 (6 bases). V was shortened by 0 bases and J by 3 bases, with 7 bases between the two germline ends. The CDR3 sequence is 14 residues long. CDR1 and CDR2 (germline): MGHRA, YSYEKL. The DNA of the CDR3 is TGCGCCAGCAGCCAAGAAACAGGGACAGATACGCAGTATTTT. Translation gives CASSQETGTDTQYF.

This chain links TRBV4-1 with TRBJ1-1; TRBD1 aligns across 9 bases. This CDR3 is 14 amino acids long. Per the germline V gene, CDR1 is MGHRA and CDR2 is YSYEKL. V lost 4 bases, J lost 7 bases, and 7 bases stayed unmatched. The CDR3 sequence: CASSRGQGGYEAFF. The DNA for the CDR3 is TGCGCCAGCAGCCGGGGACAGGGAGGATATGAAGCTTTCTTT.

V and J are TRBV18 and TRBJ1-1, with 10 bases that match TRBD1. The J segment lost 5 bases and the V segment lost 7 bases, leaving 4 bases of the junction unmatched. Germline V gene data show CDR1 as KGHSH and CDR2 as LQKENI. The CDR3 covers 13 residues. The CDR3 DNA is TGTGCCAGCTTTGGGACAGGGGAGACTGAAGCTTTCTTT. Translated: CASFGTGETEAFF. Using reference TRBV18 and TRBJ1-1 for the parts outside the CDR3, the full variable domain is NAGVMQNPRHLVRRRGQEARLRCSPMKGHSHVYWYRQLPEEGLKFMVYLQKENIIDESGMPKERFSAEFPKEGPSILRIQQVVRGDSAAYFCASFGTGETEAFFGQGTRLTVV.

This clone came up a few times. The chain links TRBV19 to TRBJ2-2; D gene uncertain. This CDR3 is 16 amino acids long. The germline V gene encodes CDR1 LNHDA and CDR2 SQIVND (reference sequence). Trimming took off 6 bases at V and 0 bases at J, with 14 bases between the two ends. The CDR3 is CASSLNTRTNTGELFF. As DNA, the CDR3 is TGTGCCAGTAGCCTAAACACGAGGACGAACACCGGGGAGCTGTTTTTT.

The J gene is TRBJ1-4, the V gene TRBV6-6, with 7 nucleotides matching TRBD1. Per the germline V gene, CDR1 is MNHNY and CDR2 is SVGAGI (reference sequence). V shed 6 bases, J shed 8 bases, and the junction held 12 bases outside the gene matches. The CDR3 extends over 15 amino acids. The CDR3 DNA follows: TGTGCCAGCAGCCCGACCGGGACAGCAGAGGAAAAACTGTTTTTT. Protein sequence: CASSPTGTAEEKLFF.

The CDR3 reads CASSYQENTGELFF. The DNA of the CDR3 is TGTGCCAGCAGCTACCAGGAGAACACCGGGGAGCTGTTTTTT. The gene calls are TRBV5-6 and TRBJ2-2; D gene unclear. This CDR3 region has 14 residues. From germline, CDR1 is SGHDT and CDR2 YYEEEE. Trimming took 3 bases from V and 1 from J, leaving 7 bases between them.

The V gene is TRBV5-8, the J gene TRBJ2-1, with 8 bases identical to TRBD1. Germline-derived CDR1 and CDR2 are SGHTS and YDEGEE. V was pared by 0 bases and J by 2 bases, with 1 base of the junction left unmatched. CDR3 length: 15 residues. The DNA of the CDR3 is TGTGCCAGCAGCTTGGAACAGGGGGCCTACAATGAGCAGTTCTTC. Translating it yields CASSLEQGAYNEQFF.

The chain employs TRBV6-5 and TRBJ2-7; TRBD1 agrees at 10 bases. The CDR3 runs 13 residues. In germline, CDR1 is MNHEY, CDR2 SVGAGI. The ends lost 6 bases at V and 3 bases at J; junction bases unmatched: 2. CDR3 coding DNA: TGTGCCAGCAGGGGGACAGGGGACTACGAGCAGTACTTC. This codes for CASRGTGDYEQYF.

The chain is built from TRBV27 and TRBJ1-1; D might be TRBD1 (5 bases). CDR1 and CDR2 from the germline V gene are MNHEY and SMNVEV (reference sequence). The CDR3 sequence is 14 residues long. Trimming took 2 bases from V and 2 from J, leaving 9 bases between them. The CDR3 coding sequence is TGTGCCAGCAGTTTAATAAGGGGAAACACTGAAGCTTTCTTT. Encoded protein: CASSLIRGNTEAFF.

The rearrangement uses TRBV5-4 and TRBJ2-5; weak D call: TRBD2 (5 bases). This CDR3 has 16 residues. V lost 1 base and J lost 0, with 13 bases in between. Germline CDR1 SGHNT, CDR2 YYREEE (reference sequence). The CDR3 loop is CASSLPGGPYQETQYF. The CDR3 DNA sequence: TGTGCCAGCAGCTTGCCCGGAGGTCCGTACCAAGAGACCCAGTACTTC. The full variable domain, in which reference TRBV5-4 and TRBJ2-5 provide the parts outside the CDR3, is ETGVTQSPTHLIKTRGQQVTLRCSSQSGHNTVSWYQQALGQGPQFIFQYYREEENGRGNFPPRFSGLQFPNYSSELNVNALELDDSALYLCASSLPGGPYQETQYFGPGTRLLVL.

The chain links TRBV5-4 to TRBJ1-1, with D tentatively TRBD1 (6 bases). The V and J ends lost 0 bases and 5 bases respectively, with 8 bases between them. CDR3 length equals 13 residues. Per the germline V gene, CDR1 is SGHNT and CDR2 is YYREEE (reference sequence). The CDR3 sequence is CASSLAGVTEAFF. CDR3 in DNA: TGTGCCAGCAGCTTGGCAGGGGTTACTGAAGCTTTCTTT.

The DNA for the CDR3 is TGTGCCAGCAGCCCTGCAGGCTCGAGTACTGAAGCTTTCTTT. It yields the protein CASSPAGSSTEAFF. The V and J genes are TRBV11-3 and TRBJ1-1; no clear D gene. This CDR3 has 14 residues. Per germline, CDR1 SGHNT and CDR2 YENEEA. V gave up 5 bases and J gave up 5 bases, with 15 bases separating them. Combining the CDR3 with reference TRBV11-3 and TRBJ1-1 gives the whole variable domain EAGVVQSPRYKIIEKKQPVAFWCNPISGHNTLYWYLQNLGQGPELLIRYENEEAVDDSQLPKDRFSAERLKGVDSTLKIQPAELGDSAVYLCASSPAGSSTEAFFGQGTRLTVV.